Sequencing of this TCR beta chain was carried out in a study of HIV-infected patients and healthy controls (dated by TCRdb to the mid-2010s). Describing the broader study: After three months of therapy, CD4 counts in most of the 16 patients increased to a modest but significant degree while remaining below normal ranges. CD8 counts showed no consistent shift during early therapy, whereas the CD4:CD8 ratio rose slightly. After a further year of therapy, viral load was undetectable in all patients, having already become undetectable in about 70% of the 16 patients by the second bleed. Patients exhibited no overall T-cell lymphocytopenia, and total CDR3 counts per chain were not significantly different from those of controls. The study tested whether deep TCR repertoire sequencing of HIV patients' small blood samples could capture immune perturbation and reconstitution. General conclusions and limits of the study: A major limit on how widely the findings apply, in the view of the authors, was that only sixteen HIV-infected individuals were processed. Slight age and sex profile differences between the study cohorts did not explain the observed diversity differences. In size-matched repertoire data, the apparent post-therapy recovery of the Gini index in HIV-infected patients was not replicated. Rare events from HIV-infected data received too much weight under size-matching, and comparisons were complicated by unequal numbers of distinct sequences between patients and controls. Compared with untreated HIV+ repertoires, healthy control repertoires had roughly threefold more distinct CDR3s and higher Shannon diversity. Healthy controls shared more CDR3s between individuals than HIV+ patients, by Jaccard index and by count of highly shared sequences. HIV-infected repertoires had significantly higher mean Gini indices than controls, possibly reflecting oligoclonality. In the study, no determination of donor HLA types was made. Alpha-beta chain pairing was not determined in the samples. MAIT cell alpha-chain CDR3s were found at high frequency in healthy controls but were severely depleted in HIV+ repertoires. Eight alpha and eight beta V genes showed significantly different mean usage between HIV-infected patients and controls. The dynamics of distinct T-cell subpopulations could not be separated, and sequencing depth was restricted, because whole blood was used. During therapy, a significant decrease in frequency was seen for HIV-associated CDR3s, whereas no significant change was found for CMV-associated CDR3s, although most of them became more frequent.

Trimming at the junction amounts to 7 bases on V and 6 bases on J, and the germline ends lie 11 bases apart. CDR1 and CDR2 are drawn from the germline V gene: SNHLY, FYNNEI. The CDR3 contains 12 residues, cysteine and phenylalanine counted. The sequence is cut down to CDR3 DNA, 36 bases in frame from base 1. Using SuperScript III with primers targeting the alpha and beta constant regions, approximately 500 ng of RNA was reverse transcribed. Separate alpha and beta chain libraries were generated by chain-specific third strand synthesis with multiplexing indices. To avoid primer bias, the protocol used one single primer pair to amplify every rearrangement within a chain, and the protocol also attached molecular barcodes to each cDNA molecule. Purified cDNA was ligated with T4 RNA Ligase 1 onto a 5' RACE adapter bearing a random hexamer and the SP2 sequencing primer site. Second strand synthesis was performed with Phusion polymerase and primed from the SP2 site, and slow temperature ramps were applied to favor optimal annealing. The 12-nucleotide barcode on each molecule comprised two random hexamer sequences, both introduced before amplification and concatenated. P5 and P7 adapter elements plus a second index were added in a short first PCR, which was followed by a 23-cycle amplification PCR with P5s and P7 primers. In total the libraries went through about 25 PCR cycles, after which the libraries were quantified on a Qubit, sized on a Bioanalyzer, and diluted to 3 to 4 nM. Sequencing of the normalized libraries was done on an Illumina MiSeq using 2 x 250 paired-end kits. Reverse transcription reactions underwent purification over MinElute columns, with elution into around 10 ul Tris-Cl. A 1:1 ratio of AMPure XP beads was used to clean the adapter ligations after they had run for around 25 hours at 16 degrees C. Turning to the authors' computational methods: Demultiplexed FASTQ files were processed with a modified Decombinator by which V, J, insert and barcode information was output. Sequences that shared a barcode but differed from the dominant sequence were discarded as errors, and original cDNA molecules were estimated by counting barcodes clustered at Levenshtein distance 3. Downstream analyses used R packages ineq, vegan, igraph and RCytoscape, with IMGT nomenclature and CDR3 definitions. V gene usage was computed over distinct sequences, each TCR counted once to avoid skew from clonal expansion. Unique CDR3 amino acid sequences within a donor were connected in similarity networks whenever two sequences differed by a single Levenshtein edit. In the repertoires, a search was made for a compiled set of published HIV-specific CDR3s (roughly 92 alpha, approximately 700 beta) and CMV-specific CDR3s (under 14 alpha, approximately 250 beta). It was shown by random subsampling to size-matched repertoires that the decreased diversity of patients was not caused by their lower sequence numbers. The public reads were quality trimmed at Q25 with fastp and then assembled into clones with MiXCR by TCRdb, keeping productive beta chains. A single entry per CDR3 protein holds the most common genes and DNA from its merged rows. TCRdb, rather than the study authors, made the V and J calls. The sample yields about 10,000 distinct CDR3 sequences; 10% were counted once. The ten top clones hold 15% to 20% of the sample.

Based on its abundance in the sample, this clonotype is medium-sized (0.01 to 0.1%). What antigen it recognizes has not been identified. Base qualities are not provided; no much larger clone lies one nucleotide away. Since whole blood was used without any cell fractionation, the repertoire reflected all peripheral T cells in unsorted form. For RNA extraction, about 2.3 ml of peripheral blood was collected into Tempus tubes. HIV-infected adults not yet given antiretroviral therapy and scheduled to start treatment were recruited, and the first sixteen eligible patients underwent processing. Treatment interruptions were among the grounds for excluding patients from enrollment, as were febrile or AIDS-related illness, tumors, hepatitis B or C coinfection, immunomodulatory therapy and recent vaccination. The TURBO-DNase kit was used to remove leftover genomic DNA, and GLOBINclear was used to deplete globin mRNA. Just before antiretroviral therapy was started, pretreatment blood was collected from HIV-infected patients.

The V gene is TRBV2 and the J gene is TRBJ2-3; the D gene remains uncertain. This receptor was taken from an adult with HIV infection. The sample consisted of blood, taken before antiretroviral therapy. The bases are TGTGCCAGCATGGACCAACTGGATACGCAGTATTTT. Its amino acids are CASMDQLDTQYF.